This T cell receptor (beta chain) was sequenced in a study of T-cell memory formation after mild COVID-19. Study summary: TCR clusters showed largely donor specificity. General observations from the study: Still unconfirmed is whether the second-wave clones peaking on day 37 recognized SARS-CoV-2. Several responding clones turned up in pre-infection memory, indicating that cross-reactive memory may have taken part.

CDR1 is SQVTM and CDR2 is ANQGSEA in the germline V gene. This CDR3 has 13 residues. V dropped 5 bases and J dropped 5 bases, with 13 bases sitting between them. TCRdb reprocessed the 5' RACE reads via MiXCR and lists one record per CDR3 protein. The profile covers 170,000 or so distinct CDR3 sequences, with over 20% appearing a single time and 23% taken by the ten largest. Comment on this clonotype: Its antigen is not known.

The TCR sequence derives from an adult woman who had mild COVID-19 (a few samples of this study predate the infection). Cell type and time point are not known. Specimen: PBMCs or a T cell subset sorted from them (not recorded which). This chain joins TRBV29-1 and TRBJ2-1, with D possibly called TRBD1 or TRBD2 (5 bases each). The CDR3, as DNA: TGCAGCGTTCGGTCACGGGACGACAATGAGCAGTTCTTC. Translation: CSVRSRDDNEQFF.